Listed below are T cell receptor beta chains from one sample, sequenced in a study of shared T cell receptors in the human thymus. TCRdb's table, derived via immunoSEQ multiplex PCR, lists solely in-frame clones and lacks some. The sample lists about 660,000 clones, 70% to 90% seen once, with 0.0094% in the top ten. The same sample was also used in a study of human thymus T cells.

Source material: thymocytes. All receptors derive from a boy in the first two years of life with a congenital heart defect. The CDR3 runs from the conserved cysteine through the conserved F or W. The D gene is left open where the match is weak. Clone size appears in some rows only: once, few, many, or a class for an expanded clone.

CDR3,DNA,V,J,size,D
CASSARHRRGAGQPQHF,TGTGCCAGCAGTGCACGCCACCGACGGGGGGCGGGTCAGCCCCAGCATTTT,TRBV28,TRBJ1-5,few,NA
CASSEAGGQNTEAFF,TGTGCCAGCAGTGAAGCGGGGGGGCAGAACACTGAAGCTTTCTTT,TRBV2,TRBJ1-1,NA,NA
CASSPSGQPSTGELFF,TGTGCCAGCAGTCCGTCGGGACAGCCTTCCACCGGGGAGCTGTTTTTT,TRBV27,TRBJ2-2,NA,TRBD1
CASSIPRDRGGNYGYTF,TGTGCCAGTAGTATCCCCCGGGACAGGGGAGGCAACTATGGCTACACCTTC,TRBV19,TRBJ1-2,NA,TRBD1
CASSLAKREDEQYF,TGCGCCAGCAGCTTGGCCAAGCGGGAGGACGAGCAGTACTTC,TRBV5-1,TRBJ2-7,NA,TRBD2
CASTGSPNTEAFF,TGTGCCAGCACAGGCAGTCCGAACACTGAAGCTTTCTTT,TRBV5-4,TRBJ1-1,NA,NA
CASIRDRGETQYF,TGTGCCAGCATACGGGACAGGGGAGAGACCCAGTACTTC,TRBV28,TRBJ2-5,NA,TRBD1
CSVEDFGETGELFF,TGCAGCGTTGAAGATTTCGGAGAGACCGGGGAGCTGTTTTTT,TRBV29-1,TRBJ2-2,NA,NA
CSVDRQNQETQYF,TGCAGCGTTGACAGACAGAACCAAGAGACCCAGTACTTC,TRBV29-1,TRBJ2-5,few,NA
CASKGQGTNYGYTF,TGTGCCAGCAAGGGACAGGGCACTAACTATGGCTACACCTTC,TRBV7-2,TRBJ1-2,NA,TRBD1
CASSPPGTYNSPLHF,TGTGCCAGCAGCCCCCCGGGTACTTATAATTCACCCCTCCACTTT,TRBV13,TRBJ1-6,NA,NA
CASSLRCRTGTGELFF,TGTGCCAGCAGCTTAAGGTGTCGGACGGGGACCGGGGAGCTGTTTTTT,TRBV7-9,TRBJ2-2,NA,NA
CASSPHPLRQGETQYF,TGTGCCAGCAGCCCCCACCCGCTGAGACAGGGTGAGACCCAGTACTTC,TRBV7-9,TRBJ2-5,few,TRBD1
CASSLPNSLTGGGQETQYF,TGTGCCAGCAGTCTCCCAAATTCCCTGACAGGTGGGGGCCAAGAGACCCAGTACTTC,TRBV28,TRBJ2-5,NA,NA
CASSLFPQGSPLHF,TGTGCCAGCAGTTTGTTTCCTCAGGGGTCACCCCTCCACTTT,TRBV28,TRBJ1-6,NA,NA
CASSFLQGRSSYNEQFF,TGCGCCAGCAGCTTTTTGCAGGGAAGGAGCTCCTACAATGAGCAGTTCTTC,TRBV5-1,TRBJ2-1,NA,NA
CASSDPVNTEAFF,TGTGCCAGCAGTGACCCGGTTAACACTGAAGCTTTCTTT,TRBV25-1,TRBJ1-1,NA,NA
CASSQDGDRVSTEAFF,TGCGCCAGCAGCCAAGATGGAGACAGGGTGAGCACTGAAGCTTTCTTT,TRBV4-3,TRBJ1-1,NA,TRBD1
CASSFPWDTFYEQYF,TGTGCCAGCAGCTTCCCCTGGGACACCTTCTACGAGCAGTACTTC,TRBV7-9,TRBJ2-7,NA,NA
CASSDAAGGWYEQYF,TGTGCCAGCAGTGACGCGGCAGGGGGTTGGTACGAGCAGTACTTC,TRBV2,TRBJ2-7,NA,TRBD1
CASSKDKYEQYF,TGTGCCAGCAGCAAGGACAAGTACGAGCAGTACTTC,TRBV7-6,TRBJ2-7,NA,NA
CASSRIAGETDTQYF,TGTGCCAGCAGCCGGATAGCGGGAGAAACAGATACGCAGTATTTT,TRBV11-2,TRBJ2-3,NA,TRBD2
CASRDRYTQYF,TGTGCCAGTAGGGACAGGTATACGCAGTATTTT,TRBV19,TRBJ2-3,few,TRBD1
CASSATGQDNSPLHF,TGTGCCAGCAGCGCGACGGGACAGGATAATTCCCCCCTCCACTTT,TRBV9,TRBJ1-6,NA,TRBD1
CASSFWQNTEAFF,TGTGCCAGCAGTTTCTGGCAGAACACTGAAGCTTTCTTT,TRBV27,TRBJ1-1,NA,NA
CSVVEGVNTEAFF,TGCAGCGTTGTCGAGGGGGTGAACACTGAAGCTTTCTTT,TRBV29-1,TRBJ1-1,NA,NA
CASSKNEKLFF,TGTGCCAGTAGCAAAAATGAAAAACTGTTTTTT,TRBV19,TRBJ1-4,NA,NA
CATSVAKNIQYF,TGTGCCACAAGCGTGGCCAAAAACATTCAGTACTTC,TRBV28,TRBJ2-4,NA,NA
CAFHRRRDEPQHF,TGTGCCTTCCATCGCCGGAGGGATGAGCCCCAGCATTTT,TRBV2,TRBJ1-5,NA,NA
CASSLGDRQRGRDSPLHF,TGTGCCAGCAGCCTTGGGGACAGGCAAAGGGGAAGGGATTCACCCCTCCACTTT,TRBV7-9,TRBJ1-6,NA,TRBD1
CASSHGLAGDPYEQYF,TGCGCCAGCAGCCATGGACTAGCGGGGGATCCCTACGAGCAGTACTTC,TRBV5-1,TRBJ2-7,NA,TRBD2
CASSLARGFLNSPLHF,TGTGCCAGCAGCTTAGCGCGGGGATTCCTAAATTCACCCCTCCACTTT,TRBV7-6,TRBJ1-6,once,NA
CASSRWTSGYEQYF,TGTGCCAGCAGCCGTTGGACTAGCGGCTACGAGCAGTACTTC,TRBV11-2,TRBJ2-7,NA,TRBD2
CASSVTLFSSGNTIYF,TGTGCCAGCAGTGTTACCCTCTTTAGCTCTGGAAACACCATATATTTT,TRBV6-1,TRBJ1-3,few,NA
CASSQRPGKNTEAFF,TGCGCCAGCAGCCAAAGACCCGGGAAGAACACTGAAGCTTTCTTT,TRBV4-3,TRBJ1-1,NA,NA
CASSFPTGGDNEQFF,TGTGCCAGCAGTTTTCCAACAGGGGGGGACAATGAGCAGTTCTTC,TRBV28,TRBJ2-1,NA,NA
CASSQPHPNTEAFF,TGCGCCAGCAGCCAACCACACCCGAACACTGAAGCTTTCTTT,TRBV4-1,TRBJ1-1,NA,NA
CASSNIAGGGETQYF,TGTGCCAGCAGCAACATAGCGGGAGGAGGAGAGACCCAGTACTTC,TRBV9,TRBJ2-5,NA,TRBD2
CASSAHPGGRPTGNTIYF,TGCGCCAGCAGCGCACATCCGGGGGGAAGACCCACAGGGAACACCATATATTTT,TRBV5-1,TRBJ1-3,NA,NA
CASSGAGRTGELFF,TGTGCCAGCAGCGGGGCAGGTCGGACCGGGGAGCTGTTTTTT,TRBV9,TRBJ2-2,once,NA
CASYYSGRAAEQYF,TGTGCCAGCTACTATAGCGGGAGGGCCGCCGAGCAGTACTTC,TRBV27,TRBJ2-7,NA,TRBD2
CASSRDRGGNQPQHF,TGTGCCAGCAGCCGGGACAGGGGTGGCAATCAGCCCCAGCATTTT,TRBV6-6,TRBJ1-5,NA,TRBD1
CASSFEHGTAYNEQFF,TGTGCCAGCAGTTTCGAACACGGGACAGCATACAATGAGCAGTTCTTC,TRBV6-6,TRBJ2-1,NA,TRBD1
CASSFDRVYYEQYF,TGTGCCAGCAGCTTCGACAGGGTGTACTACGAGCAGTACTTC,TRBV5-5,TRBJ2-7,NA,TRBD1
CASSLQGAANTEAFF,TGTGCCAGCAGCCTGCAGGGGGCGGCGAACACTGAAGCTTTCTTT,TRBV27,TRBJ1-1,few,TRBD1
CASSEKCGTSETDTQYF,TGTGCCAGCAGTGAAAAATGTGGGACTAGCGAGACAGATACGCAGTATTTT,TRBV2,TRBJ2-3,NA,TRBD2
CASSLKAGMNTEAFF,TGTGCCAGCAGCCTAAAGGCGGGGATGAACACTGAAGCTTTCTTT,TRBV27,TRBJ1-1,few,NA
CATSRGDPGGNEEKLFF,TGTGCCACCAGCAGAGGAGATCCGGGGGGAAATGAGGAAAAACTGTTTTTT,TRBV15,TRBJ1-4,NA,NA
CASSRGLGGEQYF,TGCGCCAGCAGCCGAGGCTTGGGGGGCGAGCAGTACTTC,TRBV5-1,TRBJ2-7,NA,NA
CASILAGGLTEDTQYF,TGTGCCAGCATACTAGCGGGAGGTTTAACTGAAGATACGCAGTATTTT,TRBV7-2,TRBJ2-3,NA,TRBD2
CASSLGTSAEQFF,TGTGCCAGCAGCTTAGGGACTAGCGCTGAGCAGTTCTTC,TRBV13,TRBJ2-1,NA,TRBD2
CASSPGLAGDNEQFF,TGCGCCAGCAGCCCGGGACTAGCGGGAGACAATGAGCAGTTCTTC,TRBV5-1,TRBJ2-1,NA,TRBD2
CASSSVAGWAPATQYF,TGTGCCAGCAGTTCGGTGGCGGGATGGGCCCCAGCGACCCAGTACTTC,TRBV27,TRBJ2-5,NA,NA
CASSQQVPPGELFF,TGTGCCAGCAGCCAGCAGGTTCCTCCCGGGGAGCTGTTTTTT,TRBV4-2,TRBJ2-2,NA,NA
CASSTKGDRAYEQYF,TGTGCCAGCAGCACGAAGGGGGACAGGGCCTACGAGCAGTACTTC,TRBV6-1,TRBJ2-7,NA,TRBD1
CASSLQALQGLVYEQYF,TGCGCCAGCAGTTTACAAGCTTTACAGGGTTTGGTCTACGAGCAGTACTTC,TRBV5-1,TRBJ2-7,NA,NA
CASIATGTGSLIYNEQFF,TGTGCCAGCATTGCTACCGGGACAGGGAGCCTTATTTACAATGAGCAGTTCTTC,TRBV28,TRBJ2-1,NA,TRBD1
CASGGIGNTIYF,TGTGCCAGCGGCGGAATTGGAAACACCATATATTTT,TRBV7-8,TRBJ1-3,NA,NA